This T cell receptor beta chain was observed in a study of early T cells in non-severe SARS-CoV-2 infection. The study, taken as a whole, reports: Using VDJdb, the matching emphasized anti-spike CD8 responses while missing private and CD4 specificities.

The TCR library protocol was used to attach unique molecular identifiers. These identifiers were attached to individual cDNA molecules. TCRdb passed the 5' RACE reads through MiXCR, listing each CDR3 protein once. The table shows some 82,000 distinct CDR3 sequences, with 12% occurring only once. To note about this clonotype: What it recognizes is unknown.

The V gene's germline CDR1 is SGHDT and CDR2 YYEEEE. This CDR3 region has 13 residues. With V trimmed by 0 bases and J by 10 bases, 2 bases remained unmatched. Sequenced sample: whole blood. The clonotype was recovered from an adult who was a healthcare worker with PCR-confirmed SARS-CoV-2 infection or an uninfected control (not recorded which). The chain joins TRBV5-6 to TRBJ2-1; TRBD2 matches at 9 bases. The CDR3 coding sequence is TGTGCCAGCAGCTTGGGGACTAGCGACGAGCAGTTCTTC. It encodes CASSLGTSDEQFF.